This T cell receptor beta chain was identified during a study of CD8 T cells in ankylosing spondylitis. One entry per CDR3 protein, called by TCRdb with MiXCR from the 5' RACE reads. This sample carries 350,000 or so distinct CDR3 sequences, roughly 8% of them seen once, and the ten largest clones take approximately 14%. This CDR3 has 17 residues. CDR1 and CDR2 (germline): SGHTA, FQGNSA. The trim removed 4 bases at V and 1 base at J, leaving 5 bases unmatched. Regarding the study as a whole: Enrichment of disease-linked clones was reportedly significant in matched ankylosing spondylitis synovial fluid. What appeared characteristic of ankylosing spondylitis blood was a TCR beta motif of seven to nine highly homologous variants.

This clonotype was seen more than once but under ten times. Its antigen is not known. Material for sequencing was blood, either unsorted or a sorted T cell fraction (not recorded which). The TCR sequence derives from a male donor with ankylosing spondylitis. This rearrangement joins TRBV7-2 to TRBJ2-1; TRBD2 matches at 12 bases. DNA of the CDR3: TGTGCCAGCAGCTCCCGAGGACTAGCGGGGTCCTACAATGAGCAGTTCTTC. It specifies CASSSRGLAGSYNEQFF.